The next 7 T cell receptor beta chains were all read from a single sample in a study of human T cells and chemical hapten exposure. Time point in this sample: patch test 3, about 24 weeks after DPC sensitization. Sample treatment: therapeutic diphenylcyclopropenone sensitization with weekly scalp DPC. One entry per CDR3 protein, called by TCRdb with MiXCR from the RACE reads. The table records about 160,000 distinct CDR3 sequences, around a quarter of them present only once. The sample in question was whole blood, obtained in connection with sensitization to the hapten diphenylcyclopropenone (DPC). All receptors come from a woman aged 18-35 years with alopecia areata. Some clones in this sample may be carry-over from other donors' samples.

This rearrangement joins TRBV6-2 or TRBV6-3 to TRBJ2-1; the D gene is possibly TRBD2 (6 bases). CDR1 is MNHEY, CDR2 SVGEGT, per germline. V lost 2 bases and J lost 7, with 12 bases in between. CDR3 size: 14 residues. CDR3 DNA: TGTGCCAGCAGTTACGACGGGAGCCGGAATGAGCAGTTCTTC. Protein: CASSYDGSRNEQFF.

This clonotype was seen more than once but under ten times. CDR3 DNA: TGTGCCTGGAGTTCGGGGGTCGGTAAAGAGACCCAGTACTTC. The encoded protein is CAWSSGVGKETQYF. The chain recombines TRBV30 with TRBJ2-5, with a tentative D call TRBD2 (6 bases). Per germline, CDR1 GTSNPN and CDR2 SVGIG (reference sequence). The CDR3 runs 14 residues. With 2 bases removed from V and 3 bases from J, the gap between germline ends came to 13 bases.

This clonotype appeared a few times. The chain uses TRBV7-9 and TRBJ2-7, with 9 nucleotides matching TRBD2. Trimming cost V 5 bases and J 9 bases; bases outside gene matches: 14. Looked up from germline, CDR1 is SEHNR and CDR2 is FQNEAQ (reference sequence). The length of the CDR3 is 15 residues. CDR3 protein: CASSHGTSPTQGQYF. In nucleotides, the CDR3 is TGTGCCAGCAGCCACGGGACTAGCCCCACCCAGGGGCAGTACTTC.

This clonotype was observed a few times. This chain links TRBV4-3 with TRBJ2-5, with TRBD1 matching 7 bases. Germline values: CDR1 LGHNA, CDR2 YSLEER. V gave up 2 bases and J gave up 1 base; unmatched junction bases: 7. This CDR3 spans 16 amino acids. CDR3 bases: TGCGCCAGCAGCCAACACATCGGGACAGCCCAAGAGACCCAGTACTTC. Its translation: CASSQHIGTAQETQYF.

V usage is TRBV4-3 and J usage is TRBJ1-1, with D unresolved. Germline lookup yields CDR1 LGHNA and CDR2 YSLEER. V lost 4 bases to trimming and J lost 4 bases, with 16 bases between them. The CDR3 covers 15 residues. CDR3 nucleotides: TGCGCCAGCAGCCCTCCCGGGGTTCGGGGCACTGAAGCTTTCTTT. Protein sequence: CASSPPGVRGTEAFF.

The chain links TRBV12-3 or TRBV12-4 to TRBJ1-5; D possibly corresponds to TRBD1 (5 bases). The CDR3 loop spans 13 amino acids. V lost 6 bases to trimming and J lost 10 bases, with 16 bases between them. The DNA for the CDR3 is TGTGCCAGCAGCCCTCAGGCCGGGGGACCCCAGCATTTT. Translation gives CASSPQAGGPQHF.

There are a few counts of this clonotype. The chain combines TRBV9 with TRBJ2-3; D is unclear. Germline V gives CDR1 SGDLS, CDR2 YYNGEE. Trimming left V 3 bases short and J 3 bases short, with 11 bases between. This CDR3 comprises 14 residues. CDR3 sequence reads: CASSAPLRTDTQYF. DNA of the CDR3: TGTGCCAGCAGCGCCCCGCTAAGAACAGATACGCAGTATTTT. Full variable domain (missing parts from reference TRBV9 and TRBJ2-3): DSGVTQTPKHLITATGQRVTLRCSPRSGDLSVYWYQQSLDQGLQFLIQYYNGEERAKGNILERFSAQQFPDLHSELNLSSLELGDSALYFCASSAPLRTDTQYFGPGTRLTVL.